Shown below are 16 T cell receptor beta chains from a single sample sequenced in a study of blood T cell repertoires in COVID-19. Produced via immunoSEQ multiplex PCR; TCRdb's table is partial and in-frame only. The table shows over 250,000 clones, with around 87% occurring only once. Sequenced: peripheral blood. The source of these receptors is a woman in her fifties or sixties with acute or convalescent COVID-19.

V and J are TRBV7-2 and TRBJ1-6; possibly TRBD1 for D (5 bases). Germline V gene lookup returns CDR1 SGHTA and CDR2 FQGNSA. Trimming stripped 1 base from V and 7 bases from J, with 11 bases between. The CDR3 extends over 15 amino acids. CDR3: CASSLDGTRNSPLHF. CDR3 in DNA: TGTGCCAGCAGCTTAGATGGGACTAGAAATTCACCCCTCCACTTT.

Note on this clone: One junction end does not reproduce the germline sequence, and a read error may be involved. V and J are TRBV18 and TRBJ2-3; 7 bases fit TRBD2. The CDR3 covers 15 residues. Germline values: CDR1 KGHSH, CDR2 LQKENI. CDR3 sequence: CASSPRDYDTDTQYF. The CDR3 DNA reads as TGTGCCAGCTCGCCACGGGACTACGACACAGATACGCAGTATTTT. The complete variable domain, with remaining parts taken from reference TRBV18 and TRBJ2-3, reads NAGVMQNPRHLVRRRGQEARLRCSPMKGHSHVYWYRQLPEEGLKFMVYLQKENIIDESGMPKERFSAEFPKEGPSILRIQQVVRGDSAAYFCASSPRDYDTDTQYFGPGTRLTVL.

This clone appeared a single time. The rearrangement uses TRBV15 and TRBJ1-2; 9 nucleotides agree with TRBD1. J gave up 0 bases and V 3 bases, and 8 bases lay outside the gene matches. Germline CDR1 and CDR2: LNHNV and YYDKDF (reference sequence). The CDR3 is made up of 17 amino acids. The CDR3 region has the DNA TGTGCCACCAGCAGCTTGGGACAGGGAGAAGCTAACTATGGCTACACCTTC. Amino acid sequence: CATSSLGQGEANYGYTF. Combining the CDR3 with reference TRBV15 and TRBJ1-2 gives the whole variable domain DAMVIQNPRYQVTQFGKPVTLSCSQTLNHNVMYWYQQKSSQAPKLLFHYYDKDFNNEADTPDNFQSRRPNTSFCFLDIRSPGLGDTAMYLCATSSLGQGEANYGYTFGSGTRLTVV.

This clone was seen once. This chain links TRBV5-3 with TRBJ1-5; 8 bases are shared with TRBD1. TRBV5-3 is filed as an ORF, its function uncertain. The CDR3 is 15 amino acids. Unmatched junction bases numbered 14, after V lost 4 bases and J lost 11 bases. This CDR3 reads CARSAGQGTGEAQHF. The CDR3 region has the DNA TGTGCCAGAAGCGCCGGACAGGGTACGGGTGAGGCCCAGCATTTT.

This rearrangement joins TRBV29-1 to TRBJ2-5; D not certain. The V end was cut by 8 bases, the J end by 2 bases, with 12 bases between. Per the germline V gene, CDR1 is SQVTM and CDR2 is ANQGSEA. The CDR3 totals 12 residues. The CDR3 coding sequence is TGCAGCCAATCTAGATTTCAAGAGACCCAGTACTTC. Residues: CSQSRFQETQYF.

CDR3 loop: CASSQGGGRLRSPLHF. CDR3 DNA sequence: TGCGCCAGCAGCCAAGGTGGGGGGAGGCTCCGGTCACCCCTCCACTTT. The genes are TRBV4-3 and TRBJ1-6; tentative D call: TRBD1 (5 bases). Germline lookup yields CDR1 LGHNA and CDR2 YSLEER. There are 16 residues in the CDR3. Trimming stripped 1 base from V and 10 bases from J, with 17 bases between.

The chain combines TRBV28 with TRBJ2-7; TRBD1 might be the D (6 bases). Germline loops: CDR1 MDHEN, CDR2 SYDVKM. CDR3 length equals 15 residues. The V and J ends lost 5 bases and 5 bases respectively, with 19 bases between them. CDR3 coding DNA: TGTGCCAGCAGTCCCAGGGGTTTAGACGTCAACGAGCAGTACTTC. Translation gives CASSPRGLDVNEQYF.

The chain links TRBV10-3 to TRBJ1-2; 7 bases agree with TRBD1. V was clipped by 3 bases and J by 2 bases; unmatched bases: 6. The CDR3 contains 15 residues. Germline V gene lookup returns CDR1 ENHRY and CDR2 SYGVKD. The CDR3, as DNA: TGTGCCATCAGTGACCGTGACAGGGCGAACTATGGCTACACCTTC. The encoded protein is CAISDRDRANYGYTF.

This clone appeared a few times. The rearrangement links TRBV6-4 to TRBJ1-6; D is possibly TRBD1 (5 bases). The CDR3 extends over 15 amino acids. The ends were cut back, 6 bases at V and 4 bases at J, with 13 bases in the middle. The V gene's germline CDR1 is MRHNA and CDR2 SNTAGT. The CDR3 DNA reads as TGTGCCAGCAGGGAGACAGAGACATATAATTCACCCCTCCACTTT. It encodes CASRETETYNSPLHF.

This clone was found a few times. The CDR3 reads CASSLGGGAMDTEAFF. In DNA form, the CDR3 reads TGTGCCAGCAGCTTAGGAGGGGGCGCCATGGACACTGAAGCTTTCTTT. The rearrangement joins TRBV11-1 to TRBJ1-1; 7 bases are shared with TRBD1. This CDR3 has 16 amino acids. Unmatched junction bases numbered 8, after V lost 1 base and J lost 3 bases. Germline assignment: CDR1 SGHAT and CDR2 FQDESV (reference sequence).

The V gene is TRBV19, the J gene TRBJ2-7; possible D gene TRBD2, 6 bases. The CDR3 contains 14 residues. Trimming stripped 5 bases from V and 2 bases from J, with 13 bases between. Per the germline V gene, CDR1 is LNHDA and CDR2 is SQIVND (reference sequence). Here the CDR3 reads CASSDTGGAYEQYF. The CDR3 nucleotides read TGTGCCAGTAGTGACACCGGGGGAGCCTACGAGCAGTACTTC.

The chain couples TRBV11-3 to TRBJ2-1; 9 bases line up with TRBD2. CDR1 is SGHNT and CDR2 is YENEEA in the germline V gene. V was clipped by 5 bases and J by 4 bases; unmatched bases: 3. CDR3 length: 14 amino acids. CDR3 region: CASSPGLAYNEQFF. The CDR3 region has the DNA TGTGCCAGCAGCCCCGGACTAGCGTACAATGAGCAGTTCTTC.

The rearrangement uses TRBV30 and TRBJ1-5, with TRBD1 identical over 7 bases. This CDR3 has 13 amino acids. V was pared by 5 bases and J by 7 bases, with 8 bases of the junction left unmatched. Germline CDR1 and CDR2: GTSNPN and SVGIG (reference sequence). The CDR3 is CAWATGLGQPQHF. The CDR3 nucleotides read TGTGCCTGGGCGACAGGGTTAGGCCAGCCCCAGCATTTT.

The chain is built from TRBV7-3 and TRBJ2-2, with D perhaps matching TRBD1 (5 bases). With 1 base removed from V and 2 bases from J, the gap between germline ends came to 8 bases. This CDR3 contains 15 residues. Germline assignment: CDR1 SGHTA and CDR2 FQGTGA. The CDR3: CASSLIDSNTGELFF. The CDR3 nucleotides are TGTGCCAGCAGCTTAATTGACAGCAACACCGGGGAGCTGTTTTTT.

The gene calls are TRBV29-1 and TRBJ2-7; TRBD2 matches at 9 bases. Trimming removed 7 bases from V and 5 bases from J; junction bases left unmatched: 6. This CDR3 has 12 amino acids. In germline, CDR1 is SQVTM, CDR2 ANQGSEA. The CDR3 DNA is TGCAGCGCCCAGCGGGAGGACCACGAGCAGTACTTC. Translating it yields CSAQREDHEQYF.

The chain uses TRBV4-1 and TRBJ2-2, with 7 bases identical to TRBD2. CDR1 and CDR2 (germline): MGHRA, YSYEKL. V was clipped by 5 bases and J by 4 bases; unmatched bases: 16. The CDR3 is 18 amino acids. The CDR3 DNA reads TGCGCCAGCAGCAAACGTGAGGGCGGGGGTTTGGGCACCGGGGAGCTGTTTTTT. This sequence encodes CASSKREGGGLGTGELFF.